A single T cell receptor beta chain is shown here with its context. No antigen is known for it. It has no much larger one-base neighbor in the sample; base qualities were not kept. Whole blood was collected in K2EDTA tubes by collaborating institutions according to the institutions' own protocols. For TCRbeta analysis, collaborators shipped samples as frozen whole blood, isolated PBMCs, or DNA extracted from either of those sample types. The data were taken from a study of blood T cell repertoires in COVID-19 (dated by TCRdb to 2018 to 2021). For the wider study: Collaborator samples came from the United States, Italy and Spain and covered acute and convalescent phases of COVID-19. The material from the prospective study consisted of cDNA or gDNA derived from T cells, B-cell-depleted T cells, or PBMCs. The dataset comprised deeply sampled blood TCRbeta repertoires from subjects exposed to, actively infected with, or recovered from COVID-19. The repertoires were released in a freely available public database intended as a resource for research on the immune response to SARS-CoV-2. The samples were drawn from the first 160 participants of the ongoing ImmuneRACE study and from 950 to 1,500 subjects provided by 6 global collaborators. Nearly every sample came with metadata listing a de-identified subject ID, COVID-19 status, age in years and sex. Where available, HLA class I and class II types were obtained from metadata supplied by the sample provider rather than from assay-based typing. Summary of the overall study and its limitations: Clinical and demographic metadata were provided uncurated, with the amount varying by source and participant.

The immunoSEQ Assay, a bias-controlled multiplex PCR, was used to amplify TCRbeta CDR3 regions from genomic DNA. In the paper's pipeline: Nucleated cell counts per sample were estimated from amplification of reference gene primers within the assay. Sequence reads were collapsed and filtered to measure the absolute abundance of every unique TCRbeta CDR3 rearrangement. For each sample, productive Simpson clonality was calculated by taking the square root of Simpson's diversity index across productive rearrangements. TCRdb provides this immuneACCESS table in a form limited to in-frame rearrangements. Some clones are lacking; in checked studies, under half of them reflect an unresolved V gene, and why the rest are absent is not known. The V and J calls and the clone size are those of that table, but D and trimming were determined from the DNA. The sample profile shows about 170,000 clones; about 80% of them were found once. The ten biggest clones cover about 20% of the sample.

The CDR3 runs 16 amino acids, cysteine and phenylalanine included. CDR3 DNA only is kept here, 48 bases in frame from base 1. CDR1 and CDR2, per the germline V gene (reference sequence), are LNHDA and SQIVND. Relative to germline, V is missing 2 bases and J is missing 3 bases, with 6 bases of the junction outside any gene match. The chain couples TRBV19 to TRBJ1-1; 10 of the junction bases match TRBD1. The TCR was taken from a woman aged 80 or over with acute or convalescent COVID-19. Sequencing was done on a sample of peripheral blood. CDR3 sequence: CASSILPGTGDTEAFF. In nucleotides, the sequence is TGTGCCAGTAGTATACTCCCCGGGACAGGGGACACTGAAGCTTTCTTT. With all but the CDR3 taken from the reference TRBV19 and TRBJ1-1 genes, the full variable domain is: DGGITQSPKYLFRKEGQNVTLSCEQNLNHDAMYWYRQDPGQGLRLIYYSQIVNDFQKGDIAEGYSVSREKKESFPLTVTSAQKNPTAFYLCASSILPGTGDTEAFFGQGTRLTVV.